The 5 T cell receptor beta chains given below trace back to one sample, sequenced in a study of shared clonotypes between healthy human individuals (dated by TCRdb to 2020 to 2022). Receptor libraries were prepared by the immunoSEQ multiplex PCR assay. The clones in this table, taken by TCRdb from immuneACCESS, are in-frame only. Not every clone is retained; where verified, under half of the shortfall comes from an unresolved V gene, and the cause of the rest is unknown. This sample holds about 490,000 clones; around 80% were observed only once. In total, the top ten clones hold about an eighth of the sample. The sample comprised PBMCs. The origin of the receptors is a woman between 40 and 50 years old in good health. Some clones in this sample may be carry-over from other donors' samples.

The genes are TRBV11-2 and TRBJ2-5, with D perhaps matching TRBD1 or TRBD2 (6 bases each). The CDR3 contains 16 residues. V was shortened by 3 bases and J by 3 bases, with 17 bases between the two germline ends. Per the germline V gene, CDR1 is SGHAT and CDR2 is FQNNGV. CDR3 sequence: CASSLGGRLREETQYF. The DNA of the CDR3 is TGTGCCAGCAGCTTGGGGGGCAGGTTGAGGGAAGAGACCCAGTACTTC.

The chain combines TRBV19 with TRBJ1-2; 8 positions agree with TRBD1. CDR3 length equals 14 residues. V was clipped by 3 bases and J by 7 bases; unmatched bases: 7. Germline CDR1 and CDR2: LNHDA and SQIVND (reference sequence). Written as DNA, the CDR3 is TGTGCCAGTAGTATCCGGCAGGGGGCGTTTGGCTACACCTTC. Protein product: CASSIRQGAFGYTF. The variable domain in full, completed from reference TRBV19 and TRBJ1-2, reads DGGITQSPKYLFRKEGQNVTLSCEQNLNHDAMYWYRQDPGQGLRLIYYSQIVNDFQKGDIAEGYSVSREKKESFPLTVTSAQKNPTAFYLCASSIRQGAFGYTFGSGTRLTVV.

CDR3 coding DNA: TGTGCCTGGAGTGTAACCAACCGCAGGGATACGCAGTATTTT. Residues: CAWSVTNRRDTQYF. The chain couples TRBV30 to TRBJ2-3, with D hard to call. This CDR3 spans 14 amino acids. Trimming took 0 bases from V and 6 from J, leaving 13 bases between them. The germline gives CDR1 GTSNPN, CDR2 SVGIG (reference sequence).

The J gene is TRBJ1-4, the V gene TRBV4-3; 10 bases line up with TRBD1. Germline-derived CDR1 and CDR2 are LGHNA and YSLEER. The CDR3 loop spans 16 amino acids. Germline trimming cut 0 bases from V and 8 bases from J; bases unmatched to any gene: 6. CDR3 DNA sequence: TGCGCCAGCAGCCAAGATCTGGGGACAGGGGAGGAAAAACTGTTTTTT. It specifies CASSQDLGTGEEKLFF.

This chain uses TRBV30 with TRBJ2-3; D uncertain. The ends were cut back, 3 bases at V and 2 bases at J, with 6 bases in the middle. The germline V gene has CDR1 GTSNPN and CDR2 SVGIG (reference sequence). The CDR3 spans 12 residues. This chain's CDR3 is CAWSLITDTQYF. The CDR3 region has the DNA TGTGCCTGGAGCCTCATCACAGATACGCAGTATTTT.